The entry below describes one T cell receptor beta chain. Its antigen is undetermined. One junction end does not reproduce the germline sequence, and a read error may be involved. The germline V gene has CDR1 MNHNS and CDR2 SASEGT. The CDR3 runs 14 residues. The data were taken from a study of tumor-infiltrating lymphocytes in primary liver carcinoma. Background on the study: Yields of productive TCRbeta reads ranged from roughly 3.5 to 7.13 million per sample and were similar across tissue types. The study's findings and limits: Significantly greater top-250-clone fractions characterized tumors relative to blood (p = 0.039). There were only about 7-25% of top clones found in all five tumor regions.

From around 18-30 mg of unsorted bulk tissue, DNA and RNA were co-extracted together. Making TCR beta cDNA involved roughly 0.55 ug total RNA and a constant-region primer. Three-round nested multiplex PCR performed with slightly modified ARM-PCR produced the TCR beta libraries. Amplification in the first two PCR rounds was performed using TRBV1-TRBV30 forward primers and a C-beta reverse primer for around 10 cycles each. Using its own MiXCR run on the multiplex PCR reads, TCRdb lists one record per CDR3 protein. The sample holds about 54,000 distinct CDR3 sequences, 60% to 75% seen once. The TCR comes from a middle-aged man with primary liver carcinoma and hepatitis B virus infection. The sample taken for sequencing was liver tumor tissue from sampling region 2. Stated subset: tumor region T2, inferior pole. The chain recombines TRBV6-1 with TRBJ1-6; the D is unclear. For the CDR3, the DNA is TGTGCCAGCAGTGGATGCTCAAATAATTCACCCCTCCATTTT. Translating gives CASSGCSNNSPLHF.